Included here is one T cell receptor (beta chain) sequence, with context. In germline, CDR1 is SGHTA, CDR2 FQGNSA. This CDR3 contains 16 residues. Trimming removed 5 bases from V and 0 bases from J, with 11 bases in between. As processed by the authors: The assay estimated nucleated cells by amplifying reference gene primers. Assay used: immunoSEQ multiplex PCR; TCRdb lists only in-frame clones, some missing. Clone size and V and J calls were adopted from that table, with D and trimming inferred from the DNA. The data hold some 130,000 clones, with 79% observed a single time. This sample is drawn from a study of blood T cell repertoires in COVID-19.

This clonotype originated in a man in his fifties or sixties with acute or convalescent COVID-19. Sample: peripheral blood. The rearrangement joins TRBV7-2 to TRBJ1-6; D is undetermined. The CDR3 loop is CASSARPSSYNSPLHF. DNA for the CDR3: TGTGCCAGCAGCGCCAGGCCGAGCTCCTATAATTCACCCCTCCACTTT.